What follows is one T cell receptor (beta chain) and its context. Clones were sequenced by immunoSEQ multiplex PCR, and TCRdb holds only the in-frame ones, with some missing. This table holds 45,000 to 70,000 clones, approximately 90% found once. Germline CDR1 and CDR2: LNHDA and SQIVND (reference sequence). The length of the CDR3 is 14 residues. V was clipped by 6 bases and J by 5 bases, with 17 bases between them. The source of the sample is a study of T cell changes during pregnancy in multiple sclerosis. Sequencing used peripheral blood, obtained in the third trimester of pregnancy. The TCR comes from a female donor in good health, enrolled as a control in a pregnancy study. The chain has TRBV19 and TRBJ2-7; a possible D gene is TRBD1 (5 bases). CDR3 sequence (DNA): TGTGCCAGTAGCCTAACAGGAAGGCAGGACGAGCAGTACTTC. Translated, it gives CASSLTGRQDEQYF.